The 29 T cell receptor beta chains in this list originate from one sample, sequenced in a study of control samples from healthy donors and cancer patients. Only in-frame clones appear in the TCRdb table, and some are missing; sequencing was by immunoSEQ multiplex PCR. This repertoire shows about 110,000 clones, roughly 89% found once; its top ten account for approximately 18%. Sequenced material: blood. These receptors all stem from a woman aged 50 to 60 in good health.

The gene calls are TRBV7-9 and TRBJ1-3; 9 bases match TRBD1. J was trimmed by 4 bases and V by 8 bases; bases with no gene match: 6. The CDR3 is 14 residues long. Germline lookup yields CDR1 SEHNR and CDR2 FQNEAQ (reference sequence). This CDR3 is CASAGQGEGNTIYF. The CDR3 bases are TGTGCCAGCGCGGGACAGGGCGAAGGAAACACCATATATTTT.

For the CDR3, the DNA is TGTGCCAGCAGGGCCTGGACAGCTAACTATGGCTACACCTTC. It is translated as CASRAWTANYGYTF. V gene TRBV6-5 combines with J gene TRBJ1-2; tentatively, D is TRBD1 (6 bases). Germline CDR1 reads MNHEY; CDR2 reads SVGAGI. This CDR3 is 14 amino acids long. The V gene lost 6 bases and the J gene lost 0 bases, with 11 bases spanning the gap.

The chain recombines TRBV7-3 with TRBJ2-2; 9 nucleotides line up with TRBD1. In germline, CDR1 is SGHTA, CDR2 FQGTGA. The CDR3 totals 16 residues. The ends lost 5 bases at V and 4 bases at J; junction bases unmatched: 8. The CDR3 bases are TGTGCCAGCAGCCGACCGGGACAGGGATCCACCGGGGAGCTGTTTTTT. This translates into CASSRPGQGSTGELFF.

The genes are TRBV9 and TRBJ1-6; the match to TRBD1 covers 8 bases. Germline CDR1 and CDR2: SGDLS and YYNGEE. CDR3 length equals 19 residues. Unmatched junction bases numbered 13, after V lost 0 bases and J lost 5 bases. This CDR3 is CASSVEPPRQGLHNSPLHF. DNA of the CDR3: TGTGCCAGCAGCGTAGAACCCCCGCGACAGGGGCTACATAATTCACCCCTCCACTTT.

The chain links TRBV29-1 to TRBJ2-5; 7 bases are shared with TRBD2. CDR3 length equals 15 residues. Germline V gene lookup returns CDR1 SQVTM and CDR2 ANQGSEA. Losses at the gene ends were 1 base for V and 5 bases for J; bases not matched to a gene: 10. The CDR3 bases are TGCAGCGTTGAAGGGCCTGCCGGGGGGTGGGAGACCCAGTACTTC. Encoded protein: CSVEGPAGGWETQYF.

This chain connects TRBV25-1 to TRBJ2-3, with D unresolved. Trimming cost V 6 bases and J 4 bases, with 11 bases left between them. The CDR3 contains 13 residues. Germline CDR1 and CDR2: MGHDK and SYGVNS. CDR3 sequence reads: CASRSVVSDTQYF. The CDR3 DNA sequence: TGTGCCAGCAGGTCGGTCGTATCAGATACGCAGTATTTT.

The count of this clone is one. The J gene is TRBJ2-3, the V gene TRBV5-4; 8 bases fit TRBD2. With V trimmed by 5 bases and J by 1 base, 3 bases remained unmatched. The CDR3 is made up of 14 amino acids. CDR1 is SGHNT, CDR2 YYREEE, per germline (reference sequence). DNA of the CDR3: TGTGCCAGCAGGACGGGGGGGGGCACAGATACGCAGTATTTT. This codes for CASRTGGGTDTQYF. The entire variable domain, with the rest obtained from reference TRBV5-4 and TRBJ2-3, is as follows: ETGVTQSPTHLIKTRGQQVTLRCSSQSGHNTVSWYQQALGQGPQFIFQYYREEENGRGNFPPRFSGLQFPNYSSELNVNALELDDSALYLCASRTGGGTDTQYFGPGTRLTVL.

V is TRBV9 and J is TRBJ2-2, with D unresolved. Trimming shortened V by 5 bases and J by 4 bases, and 12 bases separated the two germline ends. This CDR3 has 14 residues. Germline CDR1 and CDR2: SGDLS and YYNGEE. CDR3 nucleotides: TGTGCCAGCAGGGGTGGCGATCGCACCGGGGAGCTGTTTTTT. Protein product: CASRGGDRTGELFF.

The chain employs TRBV7-2 and TRBJ1-5; 7 nucleotides agree with TRBD1. Germline-derived CDR1 and CDR2 are SGHTA and FQGNSA. There are 13 residues in the CDR3. Trimming took 5 bases from V and 9 from J; bases not matched to a gene: 7. In nucleotides, the CDR3 is TGTGCCAGCAGCCTAGAGACAGGGCGGCCCCAGCATTTT. It encodes CASSLETGRPQHF.

The chain carries TRBV4-3 and TRBJ2-7; 11 positions match TRBD2. The CDR3 has 14 amino acids. The germline V gene encodes CDR1 LGHNA and CDR2 YSLEER. The J segment lost 6 bases and the V segment lost 5 bases, leaving 6 bases of the junction unmatched. CDR3: CASSSTSGSCEQYV. The CDR3, as DNA: TGCGCCAGCAGCTCCACTAGCGGGAGTTGCGAGCAGTACGTC.

The chain carries TRBV5-1 and TRBJ2-5; D could derive from TRBD1 or TRBD2 (6 bases each). The CDR3 has 16 residues. Germline values: CDR1 SGHRS, CDR2 YFSETQ. Trimming cost V 2 bases and J 5 bases, with 19 bases left between them. The CDR3 nucleotides are TGCGCCAGCAGCTTAAAACAATTAATAGGGGGGGAGACCCAGTACTTC. Amino acids: CASSLKQLIGGETQYF. Full variable domain (outside the CDR3, taken from reference TRBV5-1 and TRBJ2-5): KAGVTQTPRYLIKTRGQQVTLSCSPISGHRSVSWYQQTPGQGLQFLFEYFSETQRNKGNFPGRFSGRQFSNSRSEMNVSTLELGDSALYLCASSLKQLIGGETQYFGPGTRLLVL.

The CDR3 region is CASSPIDSSYNEQFF. CDR3 nucleotides: TGCGCCAGCAGCCCCATTGACAGCTCCTACAATGAGCAGTTCTTC. V is TRBV5-1 and J is TRBJ2-1, with D possibly matching TRBD1 (5 bases). The V gene lost 4 bases and the J gene lost 0 bases, with 11 bases spanning the gap. The CDR3 extends over 15 amino acids. Germline CDR1 is SGHRS and CDR2 is YFSETQ.

The chain links TRBV19 to TRBJ1-5, with a possible D match to TRBD1 (5 bases). Trimming took 8 bases from V and 9 from J, leaving 20 bases between them. Germline CDR1 reads LNHDA; CDR2 reads SQIVND (reference sequence). CDR3 length: 14 amino acids. The DNA for the CDR3 is TGTGCCAGTTCGGTCCAGGGAGAATGGCGGCCCCAGCATTTT. Translated: CASSVQGEWRPQHF.

The chain recombines TRBV7-2 with TRBJ1-2, with TRBD1 as a possible D gene (6 bases). CDR1 is SGHTA and CDR2 is FQGNSA in the germline V gene. The CDR3 totals 13 residues. The V and J ends lost 4 bases and 8 bases respectively, with 14 bases between them. In DNA form, the CDR3 reads TGTGCCAGCAGCTCCGGGGGACATAGGGGCTACACCTTC. Its protein is CASSSGGHRGYTF.

The chain joins TRBV14 to TRBJ2-1; 10 nucleotides match TRBD2. There are 15 residues in the CDR3. The V and J ends lost 2 bases and 4 bases, in that order; junction bases with no gene match: 2. CDR1 is SGHDN and CDR2 is FVKESK in the germline V gene. The CDR3 nucleotides are TGTGCCAGCAGCCAATTTAGCGGGGGGTACAATGAGCAGTTCTTC. Translated: CASSQFSGGYNEQFF.

The chain links TRBV21-1 to TRBJ2-7; the D segment call TRBD1 is taken from the table without a DNA check. TRBV21-1 is listed as a pseudogene. This CDR3 has 16 residues. The CDR3 sequence is CASSESGTGSSYEQYV. In nucleotides, the CDR3 is TGTGCCAGCTCCGAATCCGGGACAGGGTCCTCCTACGAGCAGTACGTC.

This rearrangement joins TRBV27 to TRBJ1-4; 9 nucleotides match TRBD1. The CDR3 consists of 15 residues. Germline V gene data show CDR1 as MNHEY and CDR2 as SMNVEV (reference sequence). Trimming at V came to 11 bases and at J to 2 bases, leaving 9 bases not matched to a gene. The CDR3 spells CAGNRTGETNEKLFF. In DNA form, the CDR3 reads TGTGCCGGAAATAGGACAGGGGAGACTAATGAAAAACTGTTTTTT.

The CDR3 DNA follows: TGCAGCGTTGTTGTGGCGGGAGAAAGGAATGAGCAGTTCTTC. The encoded protein is CSVVVAGERNEQFF. The chain links TRBV29-1 to TRBJ2-1; 7 bases agree with TRBD2. The length of the CDR3 is 14 residues. After removal of 4 bases from V and 7 bases from J, the junction contained 10 bases not matched to a gene. CDR1 SQVTM and CDR2 ANQGSEA come from the germline V gene.

This chain connects TRBV6-5 to TRBJ1-2; 9 nucleotides line up with TRBD1. The CDR3 runs to 14 residues. Per the germline V gene, CDR1 is MNHEY and CDR2 is SVGAGI. V was clipped by 2 bases and J by 4 bases; unmatched bases: 2. CDR3 protein: CASSYQGQGYGYTF. CDR3 coding DNA: TGTGCCAGCAGTTACCAGGGACAGGGCTATGGCTACACCTTC.

The V gene is TRBV5-1, the J gene TRBJ1-5; 10 nucleotides align to TRBD1. After removal of 7 bases from V and 5 bases from J, the junction contained 3 bases not matched to a gene. This CDR3 spans 13 amino acids. The V gene's germline CDR1 is SGHRS and CDR2 YFSETQ. The CDR3 is CASGDRGHQPQHF. The CDR3 DNA follows: TGCGCCAGCGGGGACAGGGGCCATCAGCCCCAGCATTTT. The variable domain in full, completed from reference TRBV5-1 and TRBJ1-5, reads KAGVTQTPRYLIKTRGQQVTLSCSPISGHRSVSWYQQTPGQGLQFLFEYFSETQRNKGNFPGRFSGRQFSNSRSEMNVSTLELGDSALYLCASGDRGHQPQHFGDGTRLSIL.

In its sample, this clone was seen once. The gene calls are TRBV15 and TRBJ2-1, with 14 bases matching TRBD2. CDR1 is LNHNV, CDR2 YYDKDF, per germline (reference sequence). J gave up 12 bases and V 3 bases, and 7 bases lay outside the gene matches. The CDR3 loop spans 15 amino acids. CDR3 DNA: TGTGCCACCAGCAGGCCGGGACTAGCGGGAGAAGGGCAGTTCTTC. This encodes CATSRPGLAGEGQFF. The entire variable domain, with the rest obtained from reference TRBV15 and TRBJ2-1, is as follows: DAMVIQNPRYQVTQFGKPVTLSCSQTLNHNVMYWYQQKSSQAPKLLFHYYDKDFNNEADTPDNFQSRRPNTSFCFLDIRSPGLGDTAMYLCATSRPGLAGEGQFFGPGTRLTVL.

J is TRBJ2-2 and V is TRBV30, with 12 bases fitting TRBD1. J lost 6 bases, V lost 4 bases, and 18 bases had no gene match. The CDR3 is 19 residues long. Germline values: CDR1 GTSNPN, CDR2 SVGIG (reference sequence). CDR3 nucleotide sequence: TGTGCCTGGAAGGGCCCGGGACAGGGGGCGACGGGAGGGGCCGGGGAGCTGTTTTTT. Protein sequence: CAWKGPGQGATGGAGELFF.

V usage is TRBV29-1 and J usage is TRBJ2-5, with a possible D match to TRBD2 (7 bases). V dropped 4 bases and J dropped 5 bases, with 17 bases sitting between them. This CDR3 contains 14 residues. Per germline, CDR1 SQVTM and CDR2 ANQGSEA. The CDR3 DNA sequence: TGCAGCGTTGGGGGGGGCGGGGGCGGCGAGACCCAGTACTTC. As protein: CSVGGGGGGETQYF.

This chain joins TRBV2 and TRBJ1-3; TRBD1 might be the D (5 bases). Deletions cut 2 bases from V and 0 bases from J, with 20 bases between. Germline assignment: CDR1 SNHLY and CDR2 FYNNEI. CDR3 length: 19 amino acids. CDR3 sequence (DNA): TGTGCCAGCAGTGAATACAAGGGGTCCGTTCTGAGCTCTGGAAACACCATATATTTT. Amino acids: CASSEYKGSVLSSGNTIYF. Based on the CDR3 plus reference TRBV2 and TRBJ1-3, the full variable domain is EPEVTQTPSHQVTQMGQEVILRCVPISNHLYFYWYRQILGQKVEFLVSFYNNEISEKSEIFDDQFSVERPDGSNFTLKIRSTKLEDSAMYFCASSEYKGSVLSSGNTIYFGEGSWLTVV.

This clone is a singleton in its sample. The chain uses TRBV29-1 and TRBJ2-7; 7 bases line up with TRBD2. This CDR3 region has 13 residues. V was clipped by 6 bases and J by 4 bases; unmatched bases: 9. Looked up from germline, CDR1 is SQVTM and CDR2 is ANQGSEA. The CDR3 coding sequence is TGCAGCGTCCGGGGGGACCCTTTTTACGAGCAGTACTTC. Its translation: CSVRGDPFYEQYF.

The sample holds one count of this clone. The chain combines TRBV7-8 with TRBJ1-4, with D unclear. Deletions cut 3 bases from V and 7 bases from J, with 6 bases between. Germline V gives CDR1 SGHVS, CDR2 FQNEAQ. CDR3 length: 12 amino acids. CDR3: CASSFSGEKLFF. The CDR3 DNA is TGTGCCAGCAGCTTCTCGGGTGAAAAACTGTTTTTT.

This clone was found a few times. V gene TRBV2 combines with J gene TRBJ2-2; D call uncertain. The V gene's germline CDR1 is SNHLY and CDR2 FYNNEI. The CDR3 has 17 amino acids. V lost 3 bases and J lost 6, with 20 bases in between. DNA of the CDR3: TGTGCCAGCAGTGAGATTGTGGGGTGGGGAAACCCCGGGGAGCTGTTTTTT. Translated: CASSEIVGWGNPGELFF.

This chain joins TRBV28 and TRBJ2-7; 10 bases align to TRBD1. CDR3 length: 15 residues. Per germline, CDR1 MDHEN and CDR2 SYDVKM. V lost 6 bases and J lost 5; bases outside the gene matches: 10. The CDR3 nucleotides are TGTGCCAGCAGCTCAACCGGGACAGGGGTTAACGAGCAGTACGTC. Protein sequence: CASSSTGTGVNEQYV.

The chain recombines TRBV7-3 with TRBJ2-3, with 8 nucleotides matching TRBD1. Germline CDR1 SGHTA, CDR2 FQGTGA. The CDR3 has 15 residues. With V trimmed by 2 bases and J by 6 bases, 7 bases remained unmatched. CDR3 residues: CASSLGQGAMDTQYF. CDR3 in DNA: TGTGCCAGCAGCTTAGGCCAGGGGGCGATGGATACGCAGTATTTT.